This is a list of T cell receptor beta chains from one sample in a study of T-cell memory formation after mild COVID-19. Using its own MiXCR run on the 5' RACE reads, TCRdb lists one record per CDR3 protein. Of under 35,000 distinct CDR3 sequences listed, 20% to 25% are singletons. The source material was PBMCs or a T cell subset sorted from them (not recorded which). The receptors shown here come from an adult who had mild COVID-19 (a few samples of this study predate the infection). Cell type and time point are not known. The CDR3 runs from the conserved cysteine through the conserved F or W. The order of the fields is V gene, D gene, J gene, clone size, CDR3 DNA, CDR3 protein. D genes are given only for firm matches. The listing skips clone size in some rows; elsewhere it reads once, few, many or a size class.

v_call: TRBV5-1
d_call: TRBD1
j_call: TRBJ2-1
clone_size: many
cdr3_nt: TGCGCCAGCAGCTTGCAGGGGGCCTATGAGCAGTTCTTC
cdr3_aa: CASSLQGAYEQFF

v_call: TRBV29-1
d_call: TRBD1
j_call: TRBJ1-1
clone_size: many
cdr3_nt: TGCAGCGTTAAGGGGGGGCTGTGGACAGGGGAAGCTTTCTTT
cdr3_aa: CSVKGGLWTGEAFF

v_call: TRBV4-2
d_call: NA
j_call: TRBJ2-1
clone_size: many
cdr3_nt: TGTGCCAGCAGCCAAGATCGATCGGGAGCCTCCTACAATGAGCAGTTCTTC
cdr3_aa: CASSQDRSGASYNEQFF

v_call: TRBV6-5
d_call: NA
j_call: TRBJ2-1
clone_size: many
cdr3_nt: TGTGCCAGCAAACTAAACAATGAGCAGTTCTTC
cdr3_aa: CASKLNNEQFF

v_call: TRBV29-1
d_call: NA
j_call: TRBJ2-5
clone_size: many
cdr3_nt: TGCAGCGTTGAAATCGGGGAGACCCAGTACTTC
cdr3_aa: CSVEIGETQYF

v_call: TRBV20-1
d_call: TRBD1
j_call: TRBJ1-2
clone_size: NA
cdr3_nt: TGCAGTGCTAGAGTAGAGGACAGGGTTGGATATGGCTACACCTTC
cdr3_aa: CSARVEDRVGYGYTF

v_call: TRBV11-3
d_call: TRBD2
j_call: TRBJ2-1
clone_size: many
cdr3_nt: TGTGCCAGCAGCCGCCGGACTAGCGGGAGAGCCTTAGACTCCTACAATGAGCAGTTCTTC
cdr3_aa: CASSRRTSGRALDSYNEQFF

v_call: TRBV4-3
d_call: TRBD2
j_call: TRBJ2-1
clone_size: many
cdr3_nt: TGCGCCAGCAGCCGAACGGGACTAGCGGCCGAGCAGTTCTTC
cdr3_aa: CASSRTGLAAEQFF

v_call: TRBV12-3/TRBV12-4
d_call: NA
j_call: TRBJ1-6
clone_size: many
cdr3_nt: TGTGCCAGCACAGGGTCACGCAATAATTCACCCCTCCACTTT
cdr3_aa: CASTGSRNNSPLHF

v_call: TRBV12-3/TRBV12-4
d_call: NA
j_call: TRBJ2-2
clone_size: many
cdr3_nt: TGTGCCAGCAGTTTCGCGCTTACCGGGGAGCTGTTTTTT
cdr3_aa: CASSFALTGELFF

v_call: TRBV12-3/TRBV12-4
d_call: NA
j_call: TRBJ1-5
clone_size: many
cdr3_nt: TGTGCCAGCGGAGTGACTGCAGGATCCAATCAGCCCCAGCATTTT
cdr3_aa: CASGVTAGSNQPQHF

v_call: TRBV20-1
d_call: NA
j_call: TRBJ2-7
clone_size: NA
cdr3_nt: TGCAGTGCTAGAGTGCCCAGCTCCTACGAGCAGTACTTC
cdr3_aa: CSARVPSSYEQYF

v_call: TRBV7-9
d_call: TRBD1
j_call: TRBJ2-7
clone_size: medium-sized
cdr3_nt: TGTGCCAGCAGCTTAACCAGGGGGCTCTTGTTTGACGAGCAGTACTTC
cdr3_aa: CASSLTRGLLFDEQYF

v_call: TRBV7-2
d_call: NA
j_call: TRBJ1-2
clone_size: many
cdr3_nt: TGTGCCAGCAGCTCTGCGGGTTACTATGGCTACACCTTC
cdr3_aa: CASSSAGYYGYTF

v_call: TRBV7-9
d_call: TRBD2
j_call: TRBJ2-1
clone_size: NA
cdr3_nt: TGTGCCAGCAGCCCCACTAGCGGATATCATTACAATGAGCAGTTCTTC
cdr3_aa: CASSPTSGYHYNEQFF

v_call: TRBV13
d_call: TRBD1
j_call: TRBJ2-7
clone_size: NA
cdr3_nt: TGTGCCAGCAGCCTGGGACAGAACTCCTACGAGCAGTACTTC
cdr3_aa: CASSLGQNSYEQYF

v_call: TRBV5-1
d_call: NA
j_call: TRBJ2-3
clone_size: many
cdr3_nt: TGCGCCAGCAGCTTAATGACGGGGGTTGATACGCAGTATTTT
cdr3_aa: CASSLMTGVDTQYF

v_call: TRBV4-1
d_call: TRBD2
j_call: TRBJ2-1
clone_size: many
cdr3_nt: TGCGCCAGCAGCCAACAACCTAGCGGGGGGTCCTACAATGAGCAGTTCTTC
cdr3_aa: CASSQQPSGGSYNEQFF

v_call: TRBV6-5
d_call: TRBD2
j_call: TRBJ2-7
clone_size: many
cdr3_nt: TGTGCCAGCAGCCCCGGGGGTAGCGGGGCAGGTGAGCAGTACTTC
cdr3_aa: CASSPGGSGAGEQYF

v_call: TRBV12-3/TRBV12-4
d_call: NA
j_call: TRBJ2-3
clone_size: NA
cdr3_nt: TGTGCCAGCAGTTTGGTAGGATCGGAGGCCACAGATACGCAGTATTTT
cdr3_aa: CASSLVGSEATDTQYF

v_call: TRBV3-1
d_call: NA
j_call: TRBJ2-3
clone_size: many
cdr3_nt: TGTGCCAGCAGCCAAGCCAAGGGAACCACCACAGATACGCAGTATTTT
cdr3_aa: CASSQAKGTTTDTQYF

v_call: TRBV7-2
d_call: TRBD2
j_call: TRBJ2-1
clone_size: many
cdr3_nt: TGTGCCAGCAGCCCAAAGCGGGAGGGCATCCATGAGCAGTTCTTC
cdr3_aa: CASSPKREGIHEQFF

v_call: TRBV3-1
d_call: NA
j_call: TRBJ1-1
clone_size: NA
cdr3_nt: TGTGCCAGCAGCCTACCGGGACACTTAGGGGAAGCTTTCTTT
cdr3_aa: CASSLPGHLGEAFF

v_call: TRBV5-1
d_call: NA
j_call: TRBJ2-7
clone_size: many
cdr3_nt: TGCGCCAGCAGCTTGGCGGAGGGCTACGAGCAGTACTTC
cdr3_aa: CASSLAEGYEQYF

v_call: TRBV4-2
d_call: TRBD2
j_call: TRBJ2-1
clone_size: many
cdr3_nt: TGTGCCAGCAGCCCCATTCAGCTAGCGGGAGGGCAAAATGAGCAGTTCTTC
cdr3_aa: CASSPIQLAGGQNEQFF

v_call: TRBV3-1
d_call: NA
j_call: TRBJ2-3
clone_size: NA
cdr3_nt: TGTGCCAGCAGCCGTGAAACAGATACGCAGTATTTT
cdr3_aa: CASSRETDTQYF

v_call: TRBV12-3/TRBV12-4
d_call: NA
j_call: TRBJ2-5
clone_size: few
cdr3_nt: TGTGCCAGCAGTTTATCCATCGGGGGACTGGGGGTAGGAGAGACCCAGTACTTC
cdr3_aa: CASSLSIGGLGVGETQYF

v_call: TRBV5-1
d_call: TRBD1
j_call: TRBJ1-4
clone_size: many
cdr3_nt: TGCGCCAGCAGCGTTGGGGACAGGGGGCCGGAAAAACTGTTTTTT
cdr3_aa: CASSVGDRGPEKLFF

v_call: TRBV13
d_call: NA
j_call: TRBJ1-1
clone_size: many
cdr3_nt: TGTGCCAGCAGCCCATGGGGGGCGCAGATTGAAGCTTTCTTT
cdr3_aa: CASSPWGAQIEAFF

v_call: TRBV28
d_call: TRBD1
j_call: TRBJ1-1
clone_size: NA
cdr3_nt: TGTGCCAGCAGTCGTCCGACAGGGCCGTCGAACACTGAAGCTTTCTTT
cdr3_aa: CASSRPTGPSNTEAFF

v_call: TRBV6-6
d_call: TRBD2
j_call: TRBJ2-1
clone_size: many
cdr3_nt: TGTGCCAGCAGTTACGGGGGAGGGCCGAATGAGCAGTTCTTC
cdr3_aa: CASSYGGGPNEQFF

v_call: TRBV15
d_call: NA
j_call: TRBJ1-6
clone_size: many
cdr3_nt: TGTGCCACCAGCAGTGTCAGGAGCTCCTATAATTCACCCCTCCACTTT
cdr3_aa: CATSSVRSSYNSPLHF

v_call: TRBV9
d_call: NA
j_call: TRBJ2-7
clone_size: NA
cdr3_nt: TGTGCCAGCAGCCATCAGGGGCGGGAGCAGTACTTC
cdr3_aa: CASSHQGREQYF

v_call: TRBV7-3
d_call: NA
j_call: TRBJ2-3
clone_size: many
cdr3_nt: TGTGCCAGCAGCTTAAGTGGACAGACTTTCACAGATACGCAGTATTTT
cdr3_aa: CASSLSGQTFTDTQYF